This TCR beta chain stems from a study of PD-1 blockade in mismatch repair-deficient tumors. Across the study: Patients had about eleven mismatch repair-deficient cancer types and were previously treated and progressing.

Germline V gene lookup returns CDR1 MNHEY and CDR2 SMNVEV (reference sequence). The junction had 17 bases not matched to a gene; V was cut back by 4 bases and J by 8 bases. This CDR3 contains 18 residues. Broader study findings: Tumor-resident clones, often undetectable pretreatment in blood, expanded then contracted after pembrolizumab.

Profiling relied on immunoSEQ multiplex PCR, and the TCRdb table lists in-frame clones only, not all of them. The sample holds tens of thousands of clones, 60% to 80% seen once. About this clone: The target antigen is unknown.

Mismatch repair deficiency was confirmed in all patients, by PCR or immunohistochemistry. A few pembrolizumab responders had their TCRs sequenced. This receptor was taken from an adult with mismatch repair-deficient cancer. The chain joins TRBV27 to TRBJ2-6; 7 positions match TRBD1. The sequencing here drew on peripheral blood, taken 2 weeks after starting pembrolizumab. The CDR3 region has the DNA TGTGCCAGCAGTTCCTACAGGGGTCTCCTCTCTGGAACCAACGTCCTGACTTTC. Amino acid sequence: CASSSYRGLLSGTNVLTF.